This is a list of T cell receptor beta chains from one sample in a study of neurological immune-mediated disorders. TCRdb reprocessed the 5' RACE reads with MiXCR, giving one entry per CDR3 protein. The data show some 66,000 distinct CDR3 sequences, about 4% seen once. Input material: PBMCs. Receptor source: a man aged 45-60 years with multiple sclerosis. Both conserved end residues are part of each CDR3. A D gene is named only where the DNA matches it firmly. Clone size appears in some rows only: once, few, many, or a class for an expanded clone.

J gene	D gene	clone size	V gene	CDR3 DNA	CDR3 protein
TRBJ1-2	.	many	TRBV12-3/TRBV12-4	TGTGCCAGCAGTTTACTGGACAGACTCATTGGGCATGGCTACACCTTC	CASSLLDRLIGHGYTF
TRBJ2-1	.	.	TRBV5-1	TGCGCCAGCAGCTTGGGAGGGACGAGTCCCTCCTACAATGAGCAGTTCTTC	CASSLGGTSPSYNEQFF
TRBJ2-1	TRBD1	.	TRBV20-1	TGCAGTGCTAGGGGGAGTGGGTATAGGACAGGGGGCTACAATGAGCAGTTCTTC	CSARGSGYRTGGYNEQFF
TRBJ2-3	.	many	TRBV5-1	TGCGCCAGCAGCTTAGTAGGCGGCCAAGCGGGAGATACGCAGTATTTT	CASSLVGGQAGDTQYF
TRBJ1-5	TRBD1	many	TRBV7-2	TGTGCCAGCAGCACGGGACAGGGGAGCAATCAGCCCCAGCATTTT	CASSTGQGSNQPQHF
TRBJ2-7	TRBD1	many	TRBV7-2	TGTGCCAGCAGCTCCGGGACAGGGGGCTACGAGCAGTACTTC	CASSSGTGGYEQYF
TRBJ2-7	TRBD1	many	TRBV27	TGTGCCAGCAGTTTTGGGCAGGGGGCGCGTCGCGAGCAGTACTTC	CASSFGQGARREQYF
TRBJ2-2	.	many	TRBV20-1	TGCAGTGCGGGAAGGAGGGCCGGGGAGCTGTTTTTT	CSAGRRAGELFF
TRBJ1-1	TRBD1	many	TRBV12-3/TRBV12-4	TGTGCCAGCAGTCCGGGGGGGCTGAGGGGGCGGTTAGGCACTGAAGCTTTCTTT	CASSPGGLRGRLGTEAFF
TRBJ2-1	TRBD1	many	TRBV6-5	TGTGCCAGCAGAGCCGGGACAGGGGCTTACAATGAGCAGTTCTTC	CASRAGTGAYNEQFF
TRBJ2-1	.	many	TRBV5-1	TGCGCCAGCAGCTTGGTACAGGGTTGGAATGAGCAGTTCTTC	CASSLVQGWNEQFF
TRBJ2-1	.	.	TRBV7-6	TGTGCCAGCAGCAACCGGGACGTTCGGAGCAATGAGCAGTTCTTC	CASSNRDVRSNEQFF
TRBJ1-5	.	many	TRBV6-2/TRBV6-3	TGTGCCAGCACCCCAGGGAGTTACAATCAGCCCCAGCATTTT	CASTPGSYNQPQHF
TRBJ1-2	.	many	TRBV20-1	TGCAGTGCTAATAACCAGGAATATGGCTACACCTTC	CSANNQEYGYTF
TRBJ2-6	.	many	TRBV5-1	TGCGCCAGCAGCTCTAGGACGATAAGGTTCTCTGGGGCCAACGTCCTGACTTTC	CASSSRTIRFSGANVLTF
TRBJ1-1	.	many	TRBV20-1	TGCAGTGCTACTTCTACCCCTAGGGACACTGAAGCTTTCTTT	CSATSTPRDTEAFF
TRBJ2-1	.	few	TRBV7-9	TGTGCCAGCAGCCCTGACACAGCTTACTACAATGAGCAGTTCTTC	CASSPDTAYYNEQFF
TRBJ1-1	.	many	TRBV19	TGTGCCAGTACCCTTGGGCAGGTCAACACTGAAGCTTTCTTT	CASTLGQVNTEAFF
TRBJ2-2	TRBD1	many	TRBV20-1	TGCAGTGCTAGTGGGACAGGGAGAAGGACCGGGGAGCTGTTTTTT	CSASGTGRRTGELFF
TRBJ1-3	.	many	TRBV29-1	TGCAGCGTTGAAAGGTGGGGAGAGGGAAACACCATATATTTT	CSVERWGEGNTIYF
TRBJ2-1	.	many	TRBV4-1	TGCGCCAGCAGCCTCCTGCGGCAGGTGGGCAACAATGAGCAGTTCTTC	CASSLLRQVGNNEQFF
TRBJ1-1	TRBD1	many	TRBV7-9	TGTGCCAGCAGCCCAGGACAGGGGTTTGAAGCTTTCTTT	CASSPGQGFEAFF
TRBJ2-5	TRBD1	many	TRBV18	TGTGCCAGCTCACGTGGGACAGGGATTTTCCAAGAGACCCAGTACTTC	CASSRGTGIFQETQYF
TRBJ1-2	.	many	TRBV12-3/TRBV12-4	TGTGCCAGCAGTCTCACGGGAGTATCCAACTATGGCTACACCTTC	CASSLTGVSNYGYTF
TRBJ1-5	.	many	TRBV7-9	TGTGCCAGCAGCATGGCCGGTTGGCCCCAGCATTTT	CASSMAGWPQHF
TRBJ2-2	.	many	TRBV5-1	TGCGCCAGCAGTACGACCCACACCGGGGAGCTGTTTTTT	CASSTTHTGELFF
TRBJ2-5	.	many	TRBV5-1	TGCGCCAGCAGCTTGGTGGGTGGAAAAGAGACCCAGTACTTC	CASSLVGGKETQYF
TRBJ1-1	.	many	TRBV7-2	TGTGCCAGCAGCCCCCCCCTCAGTGAATGGGACACTGAAGCTTTCTTT	CASSPPLSEWDTEAFF
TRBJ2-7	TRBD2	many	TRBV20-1	TGCAGTGCAAGGGAGGGAGTAGTCCACGAGCAGTACTTC	CSAREGVVHEQYF
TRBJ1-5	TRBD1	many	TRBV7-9	TGTGCCAGCAGCCGTTGGACAGGGGAATATAGCAATCAGCCCCAGCATTTT	CASSRWTGEYSNQPQHF
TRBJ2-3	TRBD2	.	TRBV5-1	TGCGCCAGCAGCTCGGGACTAGCGGGGGGAGATACGCAGTATTTT	CASSSGLAGGDTQYF
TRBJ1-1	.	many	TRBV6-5	TGTGCCAGCAGTTCCCGAGGGGTGAACACTGAAGCTTTCTTT	CASSSRGVNTEAFF
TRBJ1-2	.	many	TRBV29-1	TGCAGCGTTGTATCACAGAACTATGGCTACACCTTC	CSVVSQNYGYTF